This T cell receptor beta chain emerged from a study of blood T cell repertoires in COVID-19 (dated by TCRdb to between 2020 and 2021). The study in broad terms: Samples from collaborators originated in the United States, Italy and Spain and spanned both the acute and convalescent phases of COVID-19. The repertoires were made available in a free public database intended to serve as a resource for research on the immune response to SARS-CoV-2. The prospective study material was composed of cDNA or gDNA derived from T cells, B-cell-depleted T cells, or PBMCs. The dataset comprised deeply sampled blood TCRbeta repertoires from subjects exposed to, actively infected with, or recovered from COVID-19. The sample metadata nearly always contained a de-identified subject ID, COVID-19 status, age in years and sex. Samples were obtained from the ongoing ImmuneRACE study (first 160 participants) and from 1,000 to 1,500 subjects provided by 6 global collaborators. Where available, HLA class I and class II types were taken from metadata supplied by the sample provider and were not determined by assay-based typing.

One collaborating source in Seattle enrolled patients while the patients were actively infected and followed the patients over time throughout the course of disease. Collaborating institutions collected whole blood in K2EDTA tubes following their own protocols. For TCRbeta analysis, collaborators shipped samples in one of three forms: frozen whole blood, isolated PBMCs, or DNA extracted from either of those sample types. Inclusive of the bounding cysteine and phenylalanine, the CDR3 is 11 residues long. Only the CDR3 part of the read is kept: 33 bases, read in frame from the first base. From a lookup of the germline V gene (reference sequence), CDR1 and CDR2 are DFQATT and SNEGSKA. Between the V and J ends, shortened by 8 bases and 8 bases respectively, the junction contains 15 bases. As for this clone: Its specific antigen is unknown. No base quality information exists; no much larger clone differs at one position.

Points the paper makes about the study in general: Clinical and demographic metadata were provided uncurated, with the amount varying by source and participant.

The immunoSEQ Assay, a bias-controlled multiplex PCR, was used to amplify TCRbeta CDR3 regions from genomic DNA. In the original analysis: The number of nucleated cells in each sample was estimated by amplification of reference gene primers within the assay. Sequence reads were collapsed and filtered to measure the absolute abundance of every unique TCRbeta CDR3 rearrangement. For each sample, productive Simpson clonality was calculated as the square root of Simpson's diversity index across productive rearrangements. This is the immuneACCESS table as TCRdb keeps it, with only in-frame sequences that have V and J called. A part of the clones is gone; compared with another copy, unresolved V genes explain less than half, and the rest is unexplained. The DNA was the basis for D and trimming; V, J and clone size are from that table. The sample includes about 170,000 clones, with roughly 84% observed a single time. Roughly 15% of the sample is held by the ten biggest clonotypes.

This sequence uses TRBV20-1 and TRBJ1-1, with the D gene too uncertain to name. Sequencing used peripheral blood. The sequence derives from a woman in her 70s with COVID-19, enrolled during active disease. The sequenced DNA: TGCAGTTCCGTAACAACCGGGGAAGCTTTCTTT. Translation gives CSSVTTGEAFF.